The TCR beta chain described here comes from a study of CD8+ T cells in alopecia areata. For the study at large: Once tofacitinib had been taken for 6 to 18 months, 6 months off drug followed. Study-wide points: Clonality was higher in lesional than normal scalp, especially in alopecia totalis/universalis.

Worth noting for this clone: Antigen unknown.

The authors extracted RNA and reverse transcribed it into cDNA as the sequencing template. Produced via immunoSEQ multiplex PCR; TCRdb's table is partial and in-frame only. This sample yields 100,000 to 150,000 clones, of which around 49% are seen a single time; roughly 20% belongs to the top ten. This CDR3 contains 15 residues. CDR1 is LNHNV and CDR2 is YYDKDF in the germline V gene (reference sequence). The V and J ends lost 1 base and 3 bases respectively, with 9 bases between them. The TCR comes from a human donor with alopecia areata. Sequencing used CD8+ T cells sorted from blood, obtained at week 0. This chain joins TRBV15 and TRBJ2-2, with a possible D match to TRBD2 (6 bases). This chain's CDR3 is CATSRVLADTGELFF. The CDR3 bases are TGTGCCACCAGCAGAGTACTAGCAGACACCGGGGAGCTGTTTTTT.